One and the same sample provided the 23 T cell receptor beta chains below, sequenced in a study of long-term antiretroviral therapy in people with HIV. It was version v3.0 of the immunoSEQ assay that was run at survey level. TCRdb keeps only in-frame clones here, not all; method: immunoSEQ multiplex PCR. The table records about 27,000 clones, roughly 80% of them present only once. The input for sequencing was unsorted PBMCs, taken 0.8 years before starting antiretroviral therapy. These receptors originate from a man younger than 30 with HIV.

This clone was found once. This sequence joins TRBV15 and TRBJ2-2, with 10 bases lining up with TRBD2. The CDR3 sequence is 15 residues long. V gave up 5 bases and J gave up 2 bases; unmatched junction bases: 2. Germline-derived CDR1 and CDR2 are LNHNV and YYDKDF (reference sequence). The CDR3: CATSRTSGNTGELFF. The CDR3 nucleotides read TGTGCCACCAGCCGGACTAGCGGTAACACCGGGGAGCTGTTTTTT.

The rearrangement links TRBV5-4 to TRBJ2-2; tentative D call: TRBD1 (5 bases). CDR1 is SGHNT, CDR2 YYREEE, per germline (reference sequence). There are 16 residues in the CDR3. V was clipped by 0 bases and J by 4 bases, with 13 bases between them. The CDR3 spells CASSLALGRGTGELFF. For the CDR3, the DNA is TGTGCCAGCAGCTTGGCCCTGGGGCGCGGCACCGGGGAGCTGTTTTTT. Supplemented by reference TRBV5-4 and TRBJ2-2, the full variable domain reads ETGVTQSPTHLIKTRGQQVTLRCSSQSGHNTVSWYQQALGQGPQFIFQYYREEENGRGNFPPRFSGLQFPNYSSELNVNALELDDSALYLCASSLALGRGTGELFFGEGSRLTVL.

The rearrangement joins TRBV27 to TRBJ2-2; the match to TRBD2 covers 9 bases. The CDR3 is 16 residues long. V shed 5 bases and J 4 bases; nucleotides not matched to a gene: 8. In germline, CDR1 is MNHEY, CDR2 SMNVEV (reference sequence). The CDR3 is CASSPQWRGGTGELFF. CDR3 nucleotide sequence: TGTGCCAGCAGTCCCCAATGGCGGGGGGGCACCGGGGAGCTGTTTTTT.

The CDR3 DNA follows: TGCGCCAGCAGCCAAGAAACGGGAGGGGAGACCCAGTACTTC. This codes for CASSQETGGETQYF. This sequence joins TRBV4-1 and TRBJ2-5, with 8 bases aligning to TRBD2. Germline V gene data show CDR1 as MGHRA and CDR2 as YSYEKL. Unmatched junction bases numbered 2, after V lost 0 bases and J lost 5 bases. CDR3 size: 14 residues.

J is TRBJ2-1 and V is TRBV15; D unclear. V was trimmed by 4 bases and J by 8 bases, leaving 9 bases between them. Germline V gives CDR1 LNHNV, CDR2 YYDKDF (reference sequence). The CDR3 is made up of 12 amino acids. The CDR3 DNA is TGTGCCACCAGCAAAGATGAGGATGAGCAGTTCTTC. Its translation: CATSKDEDEQFF.

This clone was detected a few times. The chain joins TRBV6-5 to TRBJ1-6; the D gene is possibly TRBD1 (5 bases). CDR1 MNHEY and CDR2 SVGAGI come from the germline V gene. Trimming removed 0 bases at V and 6 bases at J, with 9 bases between. The CDR3 is 15 residues long. The CDR3 DNA reads as TGTGCCAGCAGTTACTCGGGGCTTGCTAATTCACCCCTCCACTTT. Translation gives CASSYSGLANSPLHF.

CDR3 sequence reads: CASKQELTNTGELFF. For the CDR3, the DNA is TGCGCCAGCAAACAGGAGCTGACGAACACCGGGGAGCTGTTTTTT. The genes are TRBV5-1 and TRBJ2-2, with D possibly matching TRBD1 (5 bases). V lost 6 bases, J lost 0 bases, and 12 bases lay in between. Germline loops: CDR1 SGHRS, CDR2 YFSETQ. The CDR3 runs to 15 residues. Full variable domain (rest looked up from reference TRBV5-1 and TRBJ2-2): KAGVTQTPRYLIKTRGQQVTLSCSPISGHRSVSWYQQTPGQGLQFLFEYFSETQRNKGNFPGRFSGRQFSNSRSEMNVSTLELGDSALYLCASKQELTNTGELFFGEGSRLTVL.

In DNA, the CDR3 is TGTGCCAGCTCACCCCCGGGGACTAAACAAGAGACCCAGTACTTC. Protein product: CASSPPGTKQETQYF. The chain is built from TRBV18 and TRBJ2-5; 7 bases fit TRBD2. CDR1 and CDR2 from the germline V gene are KGHSH and LQKENI. This CDR3 comprises 15 residues. V dropped 3 bases and J dropped 2; count of bases not matched to a gene: 6.

The chain links TRBV10-3 to TRBJ2-2; 7 bases match TRBD2. CDR3 length: 16 residues. J gave up 9 bases and V 0 bases, and 10 bases lay outside the gene matches. CDR1 is ENHRY, CDR2 SYGVKD, per germline. CDR3 coding DNA: TGTGCCATCAGTGAGTCGGGAGGGTCCGGGGAGAGGGAGCTGTTTTTT. Amino acids: CAISESGGSGERELFF.

CDR3 DNA: TGTGCCAGAAGCTCCTCGGACAGGACGAACACCGGGGAGCTGTTTTTT. Protein product: CARSSSDRTNTGELFF. J is TRBJ2-2 and V is TRBV5-3, with TRBD1 identical over 7 bases. TRBV5-3 is given ORF status, its function remaining uncertain. The CDR3 extends over 16 amino acids. J gave up 0 bases and V 3 bases, and 5 bases lay outside the gene matches.

In its sample, this clone was seen a few times. The chain recombines TRBV5-4 with TRBJ2-7; D is ambiguous. The CDR3 runs 13 residues. Germline assignment: CDR1 SGHNT and CDR2 YYREEE (reference sequence). V dropped 0 bases and J dropped 4 bases, with 8 bases sitting between them. Written as DNA, the CDR3 is TGTGCCAGCAGCTTGGATTTCACTTACGAGCAGTACTTC. Protein product: CASSLDFTYEQYF.

V is TRBV18 and J is TRBJ2-1; 10 nucleotides match TRBD2. Germline-derived CDR1 and CDR2 are KGHSH and LQKENI. The J segment lost 4 bases and the V segment lost 1 base, leaving 7 bases of the junction unmatched. The CDR3 runs 17 residues. CDR3 nucleotides: TGTGCCAGCTCACCACGGCTAGCGGGGGCCTTATACAATGAGCAGTTCTTC. This sequence encodes CASSPRLAGALYNEQFF. Supplemented by reference TRBV18 and TRBJ2-1, the full variable domain reads NAGVMQNPRHLVRRRGQEARLRCSPMKGHSHVYWYRQLPEEGLKFMVYLQKENIIDESGMPKERFSAEFPKEGPSILRIQQVVRGDSAAYFCASSPRLAGALYNEQFFGPGTRLTVL.

This clone appeared a few times. This chain links TRBV15 with TRBJ1-4, with D possibly being TRBD1 (5 bases). This CDR3 has 17 amino acids. The V end was cut by 0 bases, the J end by 5 bases, with 16 bases between. From germline, CDR1 is LNHNV and CDR2 YYDKDF (reference sequence). In nucleotides, the CDR3 is TGTGCCACCAGCAGAGACCACCTGACAGCCCTCAATGAAAAACTGTTTTTT. It encodes CATSRDHLTALNEKLFF. The whole variable domain, filled in from reference TRBV15 and TRBJ1-4, reads DAMVIQNPRYQVTQFGKPVTLSCSQTLNHNVMYWYQQKSSQAPKLLFHYYDKDFNNEADTPDNFQSRRPNTSFCFLDIRSPGLGDTAMYLCATSRDHLTALNEKLFFGSGTQLSVL.

The rearrangement uses TRBV19 and TRBJ2-3; 8 positions match TRBD2. The CDR3 spans 16 residues. Losses at the gene ends were 1 base for V and 6 bases for J; bases not matched to a gene: 9. CDR1 is LNHDA and CDR2 is SQIVND in the germline V gene (reference sequence). The CDR3: CASSIVGRGGLDTQYF. The CDR3 DNA follows: TGTGCCAGTAGTATAGTGGGTCGGGGGGGCCTTGATACGCAGTATTTT.

This chain connects TRBV7-2 to TRBJ1-1; D is perhaps TRBD1 (6 bases). There are 14 residues in the CDR3. Trimming shortened V by 5 bases and J by 4 bases, and 14 bases separated the two germline ends. Germline loops: CDR1 SGHTA, CDR2 FQGNSA. CDR3 bases: TGTGCCAGCAGCACCCTAGGGGGGCGCACTGAAGCTTTCTTT. Its translation is CASSTLGGRTEAFF.

This chain links TRBV6-5 with TRBJ2-1; the D gene is possibly TRBD2 (6 bases). Trimming left V 0 bases short and J 4 bases short, with 10 bases between. Germline loops: CDR1 MNHEY, CDR2 SVGAGI. This CDR3 comprises 15 residues. CDR3 nucleotides: TGTGCCAGCAGTTACTCGCAGGAGGGGTACAATGAGCAGTTCTTC. The encoded protein is CASSYSQEGYNEQFF.

V and J are TRBV7-9 and TRBJ2-1, with D maybe TRBD2 (6 bases). Germline-derived CDR1 and CDR2 are SEHNR and FQNEAQ (reference sequence). The V end was cut by 3 bases, the J end by 0 bases, with 12 bases between. There are 16 residues in the CDR3. This CDR3 is CASSFPQRVSYNEQFF. CDR3 DNA sequence: TGTGCCAGCAGCTTCCCCCAGCGGGTCTCCTACAATGAGCAGTTCTTC. The full variable domain, rest sourced from reference TRBV7-9 and TRBJ2-1, is DTGVSQNPRHKITKRGQNVTFRCDPISEHNRLYWYRQTLGQGPEFLTYFQNEAQLEKSRLLSDRFSAERPKGSFSTLEIQRTEQGDSAMYLCASSFPQRVSYNEQFFGPGTRLTVL.

V is TRBV7-6 and J is TRBJ2-3; D ambiguous. The CDR3 loop spans 14 amino acids. The germline V gene encodes CDR1 SGHVS and CDR2 FNYEAQ. The germline V and J ends were trimmed by 2 bases and 0 bases, with 6 bases remaining between them. The CDR3 DNA follows: TGTGCCAGCAGCTTATTGGGGAGCACAGATACGCAGTATTTT. This sequence encodes CASSLLGSTDTQYF.

The chain has TRBV28 and TRBJ2-1; 7 positions agree with TRBD1. The CDR3 spans 15 residues. Germline V gives CDR1 MDHEN, CDR2 SYDVKM. V dropped 6 bases and J dropped 8; count of bases not matched to a gene: 13. CDR3 residues: CASSQTGMRGDEQFF. CDR3 coding DNA: TGTGCCAGCAGCCAGACAGGGATGCGAGGCGATGAGCAGTTCTTC. The full variable domain, its missing parts supplied by reference TRBV28 and TRBJ2-1, is DVKVTQSSRYLVKRTGEKVFLECVQDMDHENMFWYRQDPGLGLRLIYFSYDVKMKEKGDIPEGYSVSREKKERFSLILESASTNQTSMYLCASSQTGMRGDEQFFGPGTRLTVL.

The V and J genes are TRBV5-4 and TRBJ2-1; D ambiguous. Germline V gene data show CDR1 as SGHNT and CDR2 as YYREEE (reference sequence). The CDR3 sequence is 16 residues long. The V gene lost 4 bases and the J gene lost 2 bases, with 16 bases spanning the gap. DNA for the CDR3: TGTGCCAGCAGCCTGCAAAAGGGATGGCCCTACAATGAGCAGTTCTTC. Translated: CASSLQKGWPYNEQFF.

The J gene is TRBJ1-3, the V gene TRBV25-1; D uncertain. V dropped 3 bases and J dropped 4 bases, with 10 bases sitting between them. Germline V gene data show CDR1 as MGHDK and CDR2 as SYGVNS. This CDR3 has 14 residues. CDR3 amino acids: CASSDPRPGNTIYF. CDR3 DNA: TGTGCCAGCAGTGACCCTCGCCCAGGAAACACCATATATTTT.

The chain carries TRBV28 and TRBJ2-3; 7 nucleotides align to TRBD1. The CDR3 is made up of 15 amino acids. Per germline, CDR1 MDHEN and CDR2 SYDVKM. Trimming removed 6 bases from V and 9 bases from J; junction bases left unmatched: 15. In DNA, the CDR3 is TGTGCCAGCAGGCCCGGGACAGACCCCTCCGGAACGCAGTATTTT. This encodes CASRPGTDPSGTQYF. The variable domain in full, completed from reference TRBV28 and TRBJ2-3, reads DVKVTQSSRYLVKRTGEKVFLECVQDMDHENMFWYRQDPGLGLRLIYFSYDVKMKEKGDIPEGYSVSREKKERFSLILESASTNQTSMYLCASRPGTDPSGTQYFGPGTRLTVL.

This clone came up once. V usage is TRBV5-1 and J usage is TRBJ2-7, with TRBD2 matching over 7 bases. The V segment lost 1 base and the J segment 0 bases; nucleotides outside the gene matches: 4. The length of the CDR3 is 15 residues. Germline V CDR1 and CDR2: SGHRS, YFSETQ. The CDR3 bases are TGCGCCAGCAGCTTGATGAGCGGGGCCTCCTACGAGCAGTACTTC. Its translation: CASSLMSGASYEQYF.